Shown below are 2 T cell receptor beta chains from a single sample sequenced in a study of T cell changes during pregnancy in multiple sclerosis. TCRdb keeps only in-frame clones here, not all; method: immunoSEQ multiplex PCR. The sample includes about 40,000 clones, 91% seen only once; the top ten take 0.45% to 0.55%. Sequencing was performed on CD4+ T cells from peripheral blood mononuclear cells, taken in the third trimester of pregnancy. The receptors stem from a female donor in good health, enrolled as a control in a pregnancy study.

The CDR3 DNA follows: TGTGCCAGAAGCTTGCGCCCATACAGCTCCTACAATGAGCAGTTCTTC. Encoded protein: CARSLRPYSSYNEQFF. This chain joins TRBV5-3 and TRBJ2-1, with unresolved D. TRBV5-3 falls under the ORF class, with uncertain function. This CDR3 is built from 16 residues. V lost 1 base and J lost 0, with 11 bases in between.

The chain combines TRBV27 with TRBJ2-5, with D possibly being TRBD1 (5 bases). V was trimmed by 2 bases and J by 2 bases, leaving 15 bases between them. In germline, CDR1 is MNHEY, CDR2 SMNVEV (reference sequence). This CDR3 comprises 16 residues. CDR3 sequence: CASSLGHGQRQETQYF. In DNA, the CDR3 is TGTGCCAGCAGTTTAGGACATGGGCAGAGACAAGAGACCCAGTACTTC.